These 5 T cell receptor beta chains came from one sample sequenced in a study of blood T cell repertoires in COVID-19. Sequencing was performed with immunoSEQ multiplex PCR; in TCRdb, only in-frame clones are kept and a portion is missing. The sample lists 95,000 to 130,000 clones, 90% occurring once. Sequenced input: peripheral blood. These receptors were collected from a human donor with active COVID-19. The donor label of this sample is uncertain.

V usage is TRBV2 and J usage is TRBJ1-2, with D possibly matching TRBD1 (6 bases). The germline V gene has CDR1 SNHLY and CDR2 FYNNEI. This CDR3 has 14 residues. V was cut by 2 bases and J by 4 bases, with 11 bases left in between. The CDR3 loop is CASSEWRQAYGYTF. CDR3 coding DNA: TGTGCCAGCAGTGAATGGCGACAGGCCTATGGCTACACCTTC.

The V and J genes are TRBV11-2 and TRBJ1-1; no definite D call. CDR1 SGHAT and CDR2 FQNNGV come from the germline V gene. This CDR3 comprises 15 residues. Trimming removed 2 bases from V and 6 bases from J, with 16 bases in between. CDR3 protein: CASSLRSQVGSEAFF. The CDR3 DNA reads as TGTGCCAGCAGCTTAAGGTCCCAGGTAGGATCTGAAGCTTTCTTT.

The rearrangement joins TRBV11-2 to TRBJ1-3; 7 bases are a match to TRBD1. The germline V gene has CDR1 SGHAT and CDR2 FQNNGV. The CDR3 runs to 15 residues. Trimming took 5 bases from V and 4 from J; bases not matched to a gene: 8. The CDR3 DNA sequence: TGTGCCAGCAGCATGCTACAGGGGCGGGGAAACACCATATATTTT. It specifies CASSMLQGRGNTIYF.

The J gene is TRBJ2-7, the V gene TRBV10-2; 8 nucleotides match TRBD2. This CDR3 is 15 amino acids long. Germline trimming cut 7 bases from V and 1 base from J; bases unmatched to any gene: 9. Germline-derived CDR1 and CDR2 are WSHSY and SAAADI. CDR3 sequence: CASTSGGAGSYEQYF. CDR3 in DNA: TGCGCCAGCACTTCGGGGGGGGCAGGGTCCTACGAGCAGTACTTC.

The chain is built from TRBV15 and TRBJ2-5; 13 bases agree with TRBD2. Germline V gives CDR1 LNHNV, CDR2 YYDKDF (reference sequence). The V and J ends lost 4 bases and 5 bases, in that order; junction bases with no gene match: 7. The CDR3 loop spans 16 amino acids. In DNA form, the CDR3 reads TGTGCCACCAGCATCGGGACTAGCGGGGCTCGGGAGACCCAGTACTTC. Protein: CATSIGTSGARETQYF. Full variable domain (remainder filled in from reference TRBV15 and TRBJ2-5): DAMVIQNPRYQVTQFGKPVTLSCSQTLNHNVMYWYQQKSSQAPKLLFHYYDKDFNNEADTPDNFQSRRPNTSFCFLDIRSPGLGDTAMYLCATSIGTSGARETQYFGPGTRLLVL.